One sample yielded the 3 T cell receptor beta chains listed below, sequenced in a study of cytomegalovirus exposure and HLA in healthy donors. The PCR had 60 Vbeta and 13 Jbeta primers. This table comes from immunoSEQ multiplex PCR, and its TCRdb copy is limited to in-frame clones, with some not included. Among roughly 160,000 clones listed, just under 80% were seen once. Sample: PBMCs. The source is a woman between 45 and 60 years old in good health and CMV-seropositive.

The gene calls are TRBV19 and TRBJ2-3, with 10 positions matching TRBD2. Germline trimming cut 5 bases from V and 0 bases from J; bases unmatched to any gene: 14. CDR1 is LNHDA and CDR2 is SQIVND in the germline V gene (reference sequence). The CDR3 loop spans 19 amino acids. The CDR3 spells CASSYGTSAAFVSTDTQYF. The DNA of the CDR3 is TGTGCCAGTAGTTACGGGACTAGCGCGGCCTTCGTGAGCACAGATACGCAGTATTTT.

This clone was recorded once. The genes are TRBV5-1 and TRBJ2-2, with D possibly TRBD2 on 7 matching bases. CDR3 length equals 17 residues. Germline V CDR1 and CDR2: SGHRS, YFSETQ. V was clipped by 3 bases and J by 0 bases, with 15 bases between them. The chain's CDR3 is CASSSLGGGTNTGELFF. CDR3 nucleotide sequence: TGCGCCAGCAGCTCACTAGGGGGGGGGACGAACACCGGGGAGCTGTTTTTT.

The chain couples TRBV11-3 to TRBJ2-3, with D unclear. CDR3 length: 14 residues. From germline, CDR1 is SGHNT and CDR2 YENEEA. V was pared by 0 bases and J by 4 bases, with 8 bases between. This CDR3 is CASSLDSFPDTQYF. The DNA of the CDR3 is TGTGCCAGCAGCTTAGATAGTTTCCCAGATACGCAGTATTTT.